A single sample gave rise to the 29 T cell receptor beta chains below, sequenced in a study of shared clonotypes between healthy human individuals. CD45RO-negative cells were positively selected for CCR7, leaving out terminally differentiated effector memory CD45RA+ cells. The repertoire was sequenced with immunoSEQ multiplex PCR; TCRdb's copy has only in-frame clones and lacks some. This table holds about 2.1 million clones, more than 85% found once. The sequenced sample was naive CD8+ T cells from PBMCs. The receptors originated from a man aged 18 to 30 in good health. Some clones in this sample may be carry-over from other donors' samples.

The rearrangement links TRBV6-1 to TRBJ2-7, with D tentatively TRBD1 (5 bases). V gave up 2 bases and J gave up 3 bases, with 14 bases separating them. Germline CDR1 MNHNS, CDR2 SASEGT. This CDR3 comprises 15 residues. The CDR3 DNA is TGTGCCAGCAGTGAATTGTCAGGGTGGGACTACGAGCAGTACTTC. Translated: CASSELSGWDYEQYF.

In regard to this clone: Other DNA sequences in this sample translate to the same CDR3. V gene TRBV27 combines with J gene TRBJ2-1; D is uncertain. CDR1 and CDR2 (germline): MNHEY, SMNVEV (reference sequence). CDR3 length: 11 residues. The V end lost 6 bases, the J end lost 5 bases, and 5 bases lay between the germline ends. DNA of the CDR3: TGTGCCAGCAGGCAGAACAATGAGCAGTTCTTC. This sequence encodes CASRQNNEQFF.

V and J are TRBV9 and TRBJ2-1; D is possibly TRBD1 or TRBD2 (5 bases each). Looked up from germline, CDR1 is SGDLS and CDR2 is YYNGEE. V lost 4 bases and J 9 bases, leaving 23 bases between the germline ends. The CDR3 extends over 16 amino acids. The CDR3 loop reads CASSTRTGTPRTEQFF. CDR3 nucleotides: TGTGCCAGCAGCACCCGAACGGGGACCCCACGGACTGAGCAGTTCTTC. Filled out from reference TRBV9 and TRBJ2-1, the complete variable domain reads DSGVTQTPKHLITATGQRVTLRCSPRSGDLSVYWYQQSLDQGLQFLIQYYNGEERAKGNILERFSAQQFPDLHSELNLSSLELGDSALYFCASSTRTGTPRTEQFFGPGTRLTVL.

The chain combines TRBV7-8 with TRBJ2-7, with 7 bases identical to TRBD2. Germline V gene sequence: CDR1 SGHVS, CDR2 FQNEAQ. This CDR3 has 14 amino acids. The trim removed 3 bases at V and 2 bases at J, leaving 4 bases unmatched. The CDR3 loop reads CASSFSGGAYEQYF. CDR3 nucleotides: TGTGCCAGCAGCTTCTCGGGGGGAGCCTACGAGCAGTACTTC.

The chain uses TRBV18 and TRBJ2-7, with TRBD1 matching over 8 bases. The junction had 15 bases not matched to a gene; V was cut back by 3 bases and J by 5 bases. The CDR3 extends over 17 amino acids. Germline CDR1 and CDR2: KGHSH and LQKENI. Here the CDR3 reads CASSPEDRVRLVDEQYF. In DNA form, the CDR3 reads TGTGCCAGCTCACCCGAGGACAGGGTTAGGCTTGTGGACGAGCAGTACTTC.

CDR3 protein: CASSELGPGTYEQYF. The CDR3 nucleotides read TGTGCCAGCAGTGAATTAGGTCCAGGTACCTACGAGCAGTACTTC. This chain links TRBV6-1 with TRBJ2-7; no reliable D call. Trimming pared 2 bases from V and 2 bases from J, leaving 13 bases between. This CDR3 has 15 residues. The germline CDR1 and CDR2 sequences are MNHNS and SASEGT.

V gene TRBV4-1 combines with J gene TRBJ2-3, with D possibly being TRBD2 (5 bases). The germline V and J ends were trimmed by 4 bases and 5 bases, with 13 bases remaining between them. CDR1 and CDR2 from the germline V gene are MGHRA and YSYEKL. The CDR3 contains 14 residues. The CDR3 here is CASSPILAGDTQYF. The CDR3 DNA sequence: TGCGCCAGCAGCCCCATTTTGGCGGGAGATACGCAGTATTTT.

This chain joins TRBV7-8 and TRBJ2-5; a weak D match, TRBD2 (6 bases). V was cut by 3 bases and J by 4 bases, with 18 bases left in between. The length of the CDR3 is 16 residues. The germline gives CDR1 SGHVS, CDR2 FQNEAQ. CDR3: CASSLEVGSWVETQYF. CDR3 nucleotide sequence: TGTGCCAGCAGCTTGGAGGTCGGGAGTTGGGTAGAGACCCAGTACTTC.

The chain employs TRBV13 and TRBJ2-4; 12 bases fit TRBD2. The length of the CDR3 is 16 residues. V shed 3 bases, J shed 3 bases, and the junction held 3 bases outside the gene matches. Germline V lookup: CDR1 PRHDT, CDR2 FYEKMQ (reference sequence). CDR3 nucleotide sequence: TGTGCCAGCAGCTTTAGGACTAGCGGGAACAAAAACATTCAGTACTTC. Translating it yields CASSFRTSGNKNIQYF.

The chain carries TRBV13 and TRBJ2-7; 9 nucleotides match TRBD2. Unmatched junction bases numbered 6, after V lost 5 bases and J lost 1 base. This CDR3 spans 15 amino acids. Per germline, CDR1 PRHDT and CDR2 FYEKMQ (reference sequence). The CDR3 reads CASSAPSGVSYEQYF. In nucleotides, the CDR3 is TGTGCCAGCAGCGCGCCTAGCGGGGTTTCCTACGAGCAGTACTTC.

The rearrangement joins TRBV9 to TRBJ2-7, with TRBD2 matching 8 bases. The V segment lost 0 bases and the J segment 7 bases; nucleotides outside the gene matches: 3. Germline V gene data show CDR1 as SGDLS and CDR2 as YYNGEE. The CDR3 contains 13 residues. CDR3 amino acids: CASSVEGGREQYF. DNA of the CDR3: TGTGCCAGCAGCGTAGAGGGCGGGAGGGAGCAGTACTTC.

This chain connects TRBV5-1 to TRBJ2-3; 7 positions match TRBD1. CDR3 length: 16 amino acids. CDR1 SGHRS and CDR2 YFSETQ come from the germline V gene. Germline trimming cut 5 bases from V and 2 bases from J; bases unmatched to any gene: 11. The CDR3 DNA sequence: TGCGCCAGCAGAAACCCGGGACAGTCAACCACAGATACGCAGTATTTT. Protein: CASRNPGQSTTDTQYF.

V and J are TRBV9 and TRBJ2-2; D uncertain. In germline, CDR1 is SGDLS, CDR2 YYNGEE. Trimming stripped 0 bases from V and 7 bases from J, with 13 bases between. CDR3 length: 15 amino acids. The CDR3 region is CASSVGGPYRGELFF. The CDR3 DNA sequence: TGTGCCAGCAGCGTAGGTGGGCCCTACCGCGGGGAGCTGTTTTTT. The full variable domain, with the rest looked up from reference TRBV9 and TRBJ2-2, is DSGVTQTPKHLITATGQRVTLRCSPRSGDLSVYWYQQSLDQGLQFLIQYYNGEERAKGNILERFSAQQFPDLHSELNLSSLELGDSALYFCASSVGGPYRGELFFGEGSRLTVL.

The CDR3 bases are TGTGCCAGCAGCGCGACAGGGGGCATCAATGTACCCGGAAACACCATATATTTT. The encoded protein is CASSATGGINVPGNTIYF. The chain joins TRBV9 to TRBJ1-3; 10 bases fit TRBD1. The germline V gene has CDR1 SGDLS and CDR2 YYNGEE. V gave up 3 bases and J gave up 4 bases; unmatched junction bases: 13. The CDR3 length is 18 residues. Full variable domain (rest looked up from reference TRBV9 and TRBJ1-3): DSGVTQTPKHLITATGQRVTLRCSPRSGDLSVYWYQQSLDQGLQFLIQYYNGEERAKGNILERFSAQQFPDLHSELNLSSLELGDSALYFCASSATGGINVPGNTIYFGEGSWLTVV.

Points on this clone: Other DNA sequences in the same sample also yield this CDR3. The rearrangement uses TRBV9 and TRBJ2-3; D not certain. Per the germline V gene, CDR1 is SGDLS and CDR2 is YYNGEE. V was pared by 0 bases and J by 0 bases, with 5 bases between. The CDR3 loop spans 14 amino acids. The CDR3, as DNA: TGTGCCAGCAGCGTAGAGGGCAGCACAGATACGCAGTATTTT. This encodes CASSVEGSTDTQYF.

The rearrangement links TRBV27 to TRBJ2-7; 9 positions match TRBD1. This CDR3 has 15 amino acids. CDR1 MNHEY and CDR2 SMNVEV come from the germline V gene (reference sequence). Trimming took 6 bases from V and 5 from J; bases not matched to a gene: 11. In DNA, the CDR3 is TGTGCCAGCAGCTGGAACAGGGGGCCCCTCCACGAGCAGTACTTC. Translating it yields CASSWNRGPLHEQYF.

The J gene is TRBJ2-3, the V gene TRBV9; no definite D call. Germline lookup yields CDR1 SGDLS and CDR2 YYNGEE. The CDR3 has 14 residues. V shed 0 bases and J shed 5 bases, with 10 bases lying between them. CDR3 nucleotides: TGTGCCAGCAGCGTAGAACTGGGTGGAGATACGCAGTATTTT. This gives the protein CASSVELGGDTQYF.

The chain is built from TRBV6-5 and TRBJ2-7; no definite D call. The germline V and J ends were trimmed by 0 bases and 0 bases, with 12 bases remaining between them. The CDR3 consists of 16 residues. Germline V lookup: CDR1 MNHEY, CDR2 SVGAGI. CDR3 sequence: CASSYSTAALSYEQYF. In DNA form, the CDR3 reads TGTGCCAGCAGTTACTCAACGGCAGCCCTCTCCTACGAGCAGTACTTC.

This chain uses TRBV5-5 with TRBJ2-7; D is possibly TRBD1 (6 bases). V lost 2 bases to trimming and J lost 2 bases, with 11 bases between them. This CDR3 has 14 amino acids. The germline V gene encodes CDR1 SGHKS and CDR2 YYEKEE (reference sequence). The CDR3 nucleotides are TGTGCCAGCAGCTTATCGACAGGAACCTACGAGCAGTACTTC. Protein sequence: CASSLSTGTYEQYF.

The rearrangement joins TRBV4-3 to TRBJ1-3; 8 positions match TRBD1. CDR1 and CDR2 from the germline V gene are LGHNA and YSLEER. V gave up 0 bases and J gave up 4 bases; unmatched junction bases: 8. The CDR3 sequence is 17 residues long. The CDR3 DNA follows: TGCGCCAGCAGCCAAGATTCGACAGGGGCCACGGGAAACACCATATATTTT. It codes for CASSQDSTGATGNTIYF.

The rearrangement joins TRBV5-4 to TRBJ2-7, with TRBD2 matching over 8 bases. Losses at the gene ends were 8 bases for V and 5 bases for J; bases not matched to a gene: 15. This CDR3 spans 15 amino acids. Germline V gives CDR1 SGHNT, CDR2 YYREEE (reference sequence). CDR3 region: CASGDLGGVAHEQYF. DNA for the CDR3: TGTGCCAGTGGGGACCTCGGGGGGGTTGCCCACGAGCAGTACTTC.

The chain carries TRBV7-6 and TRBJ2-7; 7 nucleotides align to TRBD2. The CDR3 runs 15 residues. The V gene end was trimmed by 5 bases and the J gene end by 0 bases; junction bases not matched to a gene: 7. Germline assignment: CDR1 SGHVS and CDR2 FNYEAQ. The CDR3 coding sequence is TGTGCCAGCAGCCCCTTGCGGGGGAGCTCCTACGAGCAGTACTTC. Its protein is CASSPLRGSSYEQYF.

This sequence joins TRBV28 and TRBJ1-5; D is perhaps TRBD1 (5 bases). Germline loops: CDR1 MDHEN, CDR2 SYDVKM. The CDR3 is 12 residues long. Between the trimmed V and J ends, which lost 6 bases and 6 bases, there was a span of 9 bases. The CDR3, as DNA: TGTGCCAGCAGACGAGGGGTTCAGCCCCAGCATTTT. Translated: CASRRGVQPQHF.

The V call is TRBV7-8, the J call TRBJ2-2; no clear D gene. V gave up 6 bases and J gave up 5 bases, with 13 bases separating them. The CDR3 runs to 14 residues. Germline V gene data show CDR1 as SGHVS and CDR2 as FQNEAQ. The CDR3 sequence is CASSFPSGTGELFF. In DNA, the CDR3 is TGTGCCAGCAGTTTCCCCTCAGGTACCGGGGAGCTGTTTTTT.

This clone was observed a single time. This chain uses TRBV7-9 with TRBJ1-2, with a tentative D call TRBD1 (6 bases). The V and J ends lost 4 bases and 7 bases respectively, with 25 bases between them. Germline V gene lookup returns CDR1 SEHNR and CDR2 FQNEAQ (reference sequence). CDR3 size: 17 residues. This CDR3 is CASSSLSPGHPVGGYTF. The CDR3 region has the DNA TGTGCCAGCAGCTCCCTATCACCGGGACACCCTGTGGGTGGCTACACCTTC.

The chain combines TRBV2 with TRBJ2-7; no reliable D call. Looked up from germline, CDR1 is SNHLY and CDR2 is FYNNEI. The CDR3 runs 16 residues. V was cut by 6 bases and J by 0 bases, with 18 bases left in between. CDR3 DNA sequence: TGTGCCAGCAGACCCCCCGGGCGGTCGCCCTCCTACGAGCAGTACTTC. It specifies CASRPPGRSPSYEQYF.

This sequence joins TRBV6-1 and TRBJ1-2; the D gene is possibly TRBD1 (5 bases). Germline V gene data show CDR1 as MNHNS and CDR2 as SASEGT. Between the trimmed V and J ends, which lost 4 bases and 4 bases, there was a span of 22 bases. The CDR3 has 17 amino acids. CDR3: CASSAIKTGGGPYGYTF. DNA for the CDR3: TGTGCCAGCAGTGCTATTAAAACAGGCGGCGGGCCCTATGGCTACACCTTC.

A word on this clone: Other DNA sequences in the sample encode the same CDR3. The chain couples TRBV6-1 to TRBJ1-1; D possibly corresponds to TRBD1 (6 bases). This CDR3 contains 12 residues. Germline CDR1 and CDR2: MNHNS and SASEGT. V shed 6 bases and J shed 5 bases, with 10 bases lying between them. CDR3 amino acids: CASRTQGTEAFF. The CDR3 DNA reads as TGTGCCAGCAGGACACAGGGAACTGAAGCTTTCTTT.

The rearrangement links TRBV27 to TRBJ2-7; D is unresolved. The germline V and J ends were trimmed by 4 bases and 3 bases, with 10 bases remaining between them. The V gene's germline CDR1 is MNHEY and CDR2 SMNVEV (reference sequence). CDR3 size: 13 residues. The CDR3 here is CASSSGQFYEQYF. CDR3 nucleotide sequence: TGTGCCAGCAGTTCTGGTCAGTTCTACGAGCAGTACTTC.